This TCR beta chain was found in a study of T cells in Graves' hyperthyroidism and ophthalmopathy. Researchers amplified the TCR beta CDR3 regions from RNA transcripts. Researchers ran a first-round RT-PCR on the TCR CDR3 using the HTBI primer set. TCRdb redid the calling of the multiplex PCR reads with MiXCR, one entry per CDR3 protein. The sample has hundreds of thousands of distinct CDR3 sequences; more than 15% are singletons. The ends were cut back, 3 bases at V and 5 bases at J, with 10 bases in the middle. In germline, CDR1 is GTSNPN, CDR2 SVGIG (reference sequence). The CDR3 covers 12 residues. Broader study findings: Through a model of 13 V-J features, ophthalmopathy was separated from stable hyperthyroidism.

This clonotype was seen many times. What it binds is unknown. Patients were excluded for uncontrolled infection, other autoimmune disease, pregnancy or lactation. Sample: blood. The clonotype comes from a woman aged 40 to 50 with Graves' ophthalmopathy. This chain uses TRBV30 with TRBJ2-5; D may be TRBD2 (6 bases). The CDR3 DNA is TGTGCCTGGAGACTAGCTCGGGAGACCCAGTACTTC. It specifies CAWRLARETQYF.